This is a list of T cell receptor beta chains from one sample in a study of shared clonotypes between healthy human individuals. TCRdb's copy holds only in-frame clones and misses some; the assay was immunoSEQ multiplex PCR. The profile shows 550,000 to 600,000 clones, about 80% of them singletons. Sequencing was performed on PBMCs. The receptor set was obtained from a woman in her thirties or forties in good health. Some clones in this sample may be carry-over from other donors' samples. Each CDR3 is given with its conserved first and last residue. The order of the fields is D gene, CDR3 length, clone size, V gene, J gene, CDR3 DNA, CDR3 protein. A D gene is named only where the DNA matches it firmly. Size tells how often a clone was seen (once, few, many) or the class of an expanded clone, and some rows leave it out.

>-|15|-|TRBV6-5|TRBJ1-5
TGTGCCAGCAGTCCTCTGGGGGCGAGCAATCAGCCCCAGCATTTT
CASSPLGASNQPQHF
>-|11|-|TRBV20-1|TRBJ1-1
TGCAGTGCTAGTTCCTACACTGAAGCTTTCTTT
CSASSYTEAFF
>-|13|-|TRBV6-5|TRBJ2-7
TGTGCCAGCAGTTCTACAGCCTCCTACGAGCAGTACTTC
CASSSTASYEQYF
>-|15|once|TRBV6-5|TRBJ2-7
TGTGCCAGCAGTGGACCGGGACACCTCTCCTACGAGCAGTACTTC
CASSGPGHLSYEQYF
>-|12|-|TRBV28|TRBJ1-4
TGTGCCAGCAGTTTAACCCCGAAAAAACTGTTTTTT
CASSLTPKKLFF
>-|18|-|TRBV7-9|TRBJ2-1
TGTGCCAGCAGCCCGGGAAGTCTAGCCTTTAGCTCCTACAATGAGCAGTTCTTC
CASSPGSLAFSSYNEQFF
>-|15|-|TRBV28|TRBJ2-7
TGTGCCAGCAGTTCCCACGGGCTAGCCTCCTACGAGCAGTACTTC
CASSSHGLASYEQYF
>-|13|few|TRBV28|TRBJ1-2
TGTGCCAGCAACCCGAACCTAAACTATGGCTACACCTTC
CASNPNLNYGYTF
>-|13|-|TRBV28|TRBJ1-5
TGTGCCAGCAGGACGACAGAAAATCAGCCCCAGCATTTT
CASRTTENQPQHF
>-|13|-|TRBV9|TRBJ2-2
TGTGCCAGTGCGGAGGAAAACACCGGGGAGCTGTTTTTT
CASAEENTGELFF
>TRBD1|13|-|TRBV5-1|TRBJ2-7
TGCGCCAGCAGCTGGACAGGGCGCGACGAGCAGTACTTC
CASSWTGRDEQYF
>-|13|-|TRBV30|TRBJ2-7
TGTGCCTGGAGTCTAGGGAGTACCTACGAGCAGTACTTC
CAWSLGSTYEQYF
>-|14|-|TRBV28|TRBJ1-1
TGTGCCAGCAGTTTTGTACAGGTAAACACTGAAGCTTTCTTT
CASSFVQVNTEAFF
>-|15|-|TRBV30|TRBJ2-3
TGTGCCTGGAGTGTGGGTCTGGAGCGCACAGATACGCAGTATTTT
CAWSVGLERTDTQYF
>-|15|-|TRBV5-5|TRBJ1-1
TGTGCCAGCAGCCCTGGGGGGGAGGTCAACACTGAAGCTTTCTTT
CASSPGGEVNTEAFF
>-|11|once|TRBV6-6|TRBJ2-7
TGTGCCAGCAGCCTCAACTACGAGCAGTACTTC
CASSLNYEQYF
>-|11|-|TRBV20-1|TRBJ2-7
TGCAGTGCTAGAGACCCACCCGAGCAGTACTTC
CSARDPPEQYF
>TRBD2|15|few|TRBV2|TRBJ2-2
TGTGCCAGCAGTCTAGCGGGGCCGAACACCGGGGAGCTGTTTTTT
CASSLAGPNTGELFF
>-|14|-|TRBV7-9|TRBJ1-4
TGTGCCAGCAGCCCTCCCGGGACATTTGAAAAACTGTTTTTT
CASSPPGTFEKLFF
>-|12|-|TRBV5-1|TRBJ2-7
TGCGCCAGCAGCTTGAAAGGGTCCGAGCAGTACTTC
CASSLKGSEQYF
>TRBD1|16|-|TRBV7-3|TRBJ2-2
TGTGCCAGCAGGCCATCCGGGACAGCGAACACCGGGGAGCTGTTTTTT
CASRPSGTANTGELFF
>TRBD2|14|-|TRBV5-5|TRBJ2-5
TGTGCCAGCAGCCCAGCCGGGACTAGAGAGACCCAGTACTTC
CASSPAGTRETQYF
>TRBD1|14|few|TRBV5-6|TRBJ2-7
TGTGCCAGCAGCTCCGGGACAGGGAGGCACGAGCAGTACTTC
CASSSGTGRHEQYF
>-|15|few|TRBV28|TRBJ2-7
TGTGCCAGCAGTTTAAAGTTTGGACGCACCTACGAGCAGTACTTC
CASSLKFGRTYEQYF
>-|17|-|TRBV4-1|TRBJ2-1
TGCGCCAGCAGCCAAGATAGCGCGGGCAAAATGTACGGTGAGCAGTTCTTC
CASSQDSAGKMYGEQFF
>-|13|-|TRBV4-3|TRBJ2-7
TGCGCCAGCAGCCAAGCGCTCACGGGCGAGCAGTACTTC
CASSQALTGEQYF
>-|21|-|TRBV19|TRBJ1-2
TGTGCCAGTTCCTCCCGCAAGGACAGCTTTTTTCTTTCTGAGTTGGGAAGAGGCTACACCTTC
CASSSRKDSFFLSELGRGYTF
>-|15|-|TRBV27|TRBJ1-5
TGTGCCACCCAACCTCTGACAGGACGAAACCAGCCCCAGCATTTT
CATQPLTGRNQPQHF
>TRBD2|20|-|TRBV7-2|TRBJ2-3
TGTGCCAGCAGCTTAGCTCTGGGTGGTAGCGGGAGGGCAAGCACAGATACGCAGTATTTT
CASSLALGGSGRASTDTQYF
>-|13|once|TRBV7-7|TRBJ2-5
TGTGCTAGCAGCCAGGGACTGAGGGAGACCCAGTACTTC
CASSQGLRETQYF
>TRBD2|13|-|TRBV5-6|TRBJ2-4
TGTGCCAGCAGCCCGGGACTAGGTAACATTCAGTACTTC
CASSPGLGNIQYF
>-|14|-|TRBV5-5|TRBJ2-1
TGTGCCAGCAGCTTGCCGGACTCCTACAATGAGCAGTTCTTC
CASSLPDSYNEQFF
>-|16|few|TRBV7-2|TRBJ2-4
TGTGCCAGCAGCCGTTTGCAGGGGTCCTCCAAAAACATTCAGTACTTC
CASSRLQGSSKNIQYF
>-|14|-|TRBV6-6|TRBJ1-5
TGTGCCAGCAGTTACGCTTCGGGCAATCAGCCCCAGCATTTT
CASSYASGNQPQHF
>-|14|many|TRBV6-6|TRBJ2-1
TGTGCCAGCAGTTACCCGGGCCGGTCCAATGAGCAGTTCTTC
CASSYPGRSNEQFF
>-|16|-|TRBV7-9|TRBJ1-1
TGTGCCAGCACTTGGGGTGTCGGGACTGTGAACACTGAAGCTTTCTTT
CASTWGVGTVNTEAFF
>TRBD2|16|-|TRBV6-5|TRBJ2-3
TGTGCCAGCAGTTACTTAGCGGGAACTTATACAGATACGCAGTATTTT
CASSYLAGTYTDTQYF
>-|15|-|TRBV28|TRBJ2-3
TGTGCCAGCAGTTTATTTGGACAACGCACAGATACGCAGTATTTT
CASSLFGQRTDTQYF
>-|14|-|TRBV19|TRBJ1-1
TGTGCCAGTAGTATAGATCCGAGGAAATCTGAAGCTTTCTTT
CASSIDPRKSEAFF
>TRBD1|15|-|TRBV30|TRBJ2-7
TGTGCCTGGACCACCCCTCCGGGACAGGGCTACGAGCAGTACTTC
CAWTTPPGQGYEQYF
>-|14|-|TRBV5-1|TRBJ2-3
TGCGCCAGCAGCTTCGGCGGGCCCGCAGATACGCAGTATTTT
CASSFGGPADTQYF
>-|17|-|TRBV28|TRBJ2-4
TGTGCCAGCAGTTTATCCCCCAAGGGGACCACCAAAAACATTCAGTACTTC
CASSLSPKGTTKNIQYF
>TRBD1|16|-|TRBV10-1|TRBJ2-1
TGCGCCAGCAGTGAGTACAGGGGGCGCGCAATCAATGAGCAGTTCTTC
CASSEYRGRAINEQFF
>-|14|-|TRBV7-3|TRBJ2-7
TGTGCCAGCAGCTTAGGACGCAAGGCAGGAGAGCAGTACTTC
CASSLGRKAGEQYF
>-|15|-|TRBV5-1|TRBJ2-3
TGCGCCAGCAGCTTCGGAGCCTCAAGGGGAGATACGCAGTATTTT
CASSFGASRGDTQYF
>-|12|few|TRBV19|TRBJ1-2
TGTGCCAGTAGTGAGGGGTATTCGCGCTACACCTTC
CASSEGYSRYTF
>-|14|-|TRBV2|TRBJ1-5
TGTGCCAGCAGGGCCAGTAATAGCAATCAGCCCCAGCATTTT
CASRASNSNQPQHF
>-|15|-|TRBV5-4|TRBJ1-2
TGTGCCAGCAGCTTGCAGACAGGTCTTATGGGCGGCTACACCTTC
CASSLQTGLMGGYTF
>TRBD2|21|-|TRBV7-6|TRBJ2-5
TGTGCCAGCAGCTTAGTAGGTTTCTTTGGTCGCAGCGGGACTTTCCAAGAGACCCAGTACTTC
CASSLVGFFGRSGTFQETQYF
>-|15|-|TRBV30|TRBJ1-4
TGTGCCTGCAAAGCCAATCTCCGACAGGATGAAAAACTGTTTTTT
CACKANLRQDEKLFF
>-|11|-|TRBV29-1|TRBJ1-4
TGCAGCGTTGAAGAAGGTGAAAAACTGTTTTTT
CSVEEGEKLFF
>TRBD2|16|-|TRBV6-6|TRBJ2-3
TGTGCCAGCAGTTACTCGCTGGCGGGAGGGAGAGATACGCAGTATTTT
CASSYSLAGGRDTQYF